These 21 T cell receptor beta chains originate from one sample sequenced in a study of somatic mutations in cytotoxic T cells in rheumatoid arthritis. The repertoire was sequenced with immunoSEQ multiplex PCR; TCRdb's copy has only in-frame clones and lacks some. The sample contains thousands of clones, roughly nine tenths of which appear only once. Input material: CD8+ T cells sorted from blood. The receptors come from a man aged 35-49 years with rheumatoid arthritis.

This clone showed up just once. The rearrangement uses TRBV13 and TRBJ2-5, with 10 bases matching TRBD2. The CDR3 totals 16 residues. The germline CDR1 and CDR2 sequences are PRHDT and FYEKMQ (reference sequence). With 5 bases clipped from V and 0 bases from J, the junction kept 6 bases outside the gene matches. CDR3 in amino acids: CASSQTSGVNQETQYF. The DNA of the CDR3 is TGTGCCAGCAGCCAAACTAGCGGGGTAAACCAAGAGACCCAGTACTTC.

The chain uses TRBV7-9 and TRBJ2-1; a weak D match, TRBD1 (5 bases). This CDR3 is 12 amino acids long. Between the trimmed V and J ends, which lost 5 bases and 10 bases, there was a span of 12 bases. Germline CDR1 is SEHNR and CDR2 is FQNEAQ (reference sequence). The CDR3 here is CASSPPTDEQFF. In DNA form, the CDR3 reads TGTGCCAGCAGCCCCCCGACAGACGAGCAGTTCTTC.

The genes are TRBV9 and TRBJ2-2; possibly TRBD2 for D (5 bases). V was clipped by 0 bases and J by 3 bases, with 6 bases between them. The germline V gene encodes CDR1 SGDLS and CDR2 YYNGEE. The CDR3 sequence is 14 residues long. The CDR3 spells CASSVEADTGELFF. DNA for the CDR3: TGTGCCAGCAGCGTAGAAGCGGACACCGGGGAGCTGTTTTTT.

This chain joins TRBV7-9 and TRBJ2-2, with D possibly TRBD1 on 6 matching bases. Germline assignment: CDR1 SEHNR and CDR2 FQNEAQ (reference sequence). The V end lost 8 bases, the J end lost 5 bases, and 21 bases lay between the germline ends. The CDR3 sequence is 16 residues long. CDR3 protein: CASPSGRTAPTGELFF. The CDR3, as DNA: TGTGCCAGCCCTTCCGGCCGGACAGCCCCGACCGGGGAGCTGTTTTTT.

The rearrangement links TRBV5-4 to TRBJ2-1; TRBD2 is a possible D gene (6 bases). The V gene's germline CDR1 is SGHNT and CDR2 YYREEE (reference sequence). Deletions cut 0 bases from V and 5 bases from J, with 15 bases between. The CDR3 loop spans 16 amino acids. Here the CDR3 reads CASSLGGTPQDNEQFF. CDR3 coding DNA: TGTGCCAGCAGCTTGGGAGGGACTCCGCAAGACAATGAGCAGTTCTTC. Variable domain in full (rest from reference TRBV5-4 and TRBJ2-1): ETGVTQSPTHLIKTRGQQVTLRCSSQSGHNTVSWYQQALGQGPQFIFQYYREEENGRGNFPPRFSGLQFPNYSSELNVNALELDDSALYLCASSLGGTPQDNEQFFGPGTRLTVL.

The chain combines TRBV5-1 with TRBJ1-2, with 9 bases aligning to TRBD1. The germline V gene encodes CDR1 SGHRS and CDR2 YFSETQ. CDR3 size: 18 residues. V shed 4 bases, J shed 1 base, and the junction held 14 bases outside the gene matches. CDR3 DNA sequence: TGCGCCAGCAGCGGCCCCGGGACAGGGTTCGGATATAACTATGGCTACACCTTC. Amino acids: CASSGPGTGFGYNYGYTF.

V is TRBV4-1 and J is TRBJ2-7; D remains unclear. V gave up 1 base and J gave up 3 bases, with 10 bases separating them. From germline, CDR1 is MGHRA and CDR2 YSYEKL. The CDR3 spans 14 residues. The DNA of the CDR3 is TGCGCCAGCAGCCAAGTGGTGGGCAGCTACGAGCAGTACTTC. This sequence encodes CASSQVVGSYEQYF.

CDR3 protein: CSVEVTRPTGELFF. The CDR3 nucleotides are TGCAGCGTTGAAGTCACGAGGCCCACCGGGGAGCTGTTTTTT. This chain joins TRBV29-1 and TRBJ2-2; no clear D. Germline loops: CDR1 SQVTM, CDR2 ANQGSEA. The germline V and J ends were trimmed by 1 base and 4 bases, with 10 bases remaining between them. The CDR3 covers 14 residues.

The chain carries TRBV25-1 and TRBJ2-3; 7 positions agree with TRBD1. The germline V gene encodes CDR1 MGHDK and CDR2 SYGVNS. Losses at the gene ends were 1 base for V and 4 bases for J; bases not matched to a gene: 11. There are 17 residues in the CDR3. The CDR3 region is CASSEFSTGVDPDTQYF. CDR3 nucleotides: TGTGCCAGCAGTGAATTTAGTACAGGGGTCGATCCAGATACGCAGTATTTT.

This clone rates as large (0.1 to 1%). This sequence joins TRBV10-3 and TRBJ2-1; 8 bases map to TRBD2. This CDR3 has 20 amino acids. After removal of 0 bases from V and 2 bases from J, the junction contained 15 bases not matched to a gene. Germline CDR1 reads ENHRY; CDR2 reads SYGVKD. The CDR3 nucleotides read TGTGCCATCAGTGAGTCGAGGTGGCCCGGGGGGGCCTTAGCCTACAATGAGCAGTTCTTC. Translated, it gives CAISESRWPGGALAYNEQFF.

The rearrangement joins TRBV4-1 to TRBJ2-3, with D hard to call. The V gene lost 1 base and the J gene lost 3 bases, with 8 bases spanning the gap. This CDR3 spans 14 amino acids. Germline V gives CDR1 MGHRA, CDR2 YSYEKL. The CDR3 here is CASSQGVATDTQYF. In DNA form, the CDR3 reads TGCGCCAGCAGCCAAGGTGTAGCAACAGATACGCAGTATTTT.

This clone appeared a single time. V gene TRBV27 combines with J gene TRBJ1-3; perhaps TRBD1 as D (5 bases). From germline, CDR1 is MNHEY and CDR2 SMNVEV (reference sequence). V dropped 3 bases and J dropped 3 bases, with 9 bases sitting between them. The CDR3 is 14 residues long. Here the CDR3 DNA reads TGTGCCAGCAGTTTGGGCAGGGTTGGAAACACCATATATTTT. Translated: CASSLGRVGNTIYF.

CDR3 nucleotide sequence: TGTGCCATCAGTGATGGGCAACATAGCACAGATACGCAGTATTTT. It is translated as CAISDGQHSTDTQYF. The rearrangement links TRBV10-3 to TRBJ2-3; D is unclear. Per germline, CDR1 ENHRY and CDR2 SYGVKD. Trimming stripped 3 bases from V and 0 bases from J, with 10 bases between. CDR3 length: 15 residues.

The chain employs TRBV28 and TRBJ1-4; TRBD1 matches at 7 bases. The length of the CDR3 is 14 residues. V was clipped by 5 bases and J by 4 bases; unmatched bases: 4. From germline, CDR1 is MDHEN and CDR2 SYDVKM. CDR3 in DNA: TGTGCCAGCAGTGGGACAGTCAGTAATGAAAAACTGTTTTTT. This encodes CASSGTVSNEKLFF.

This clone was detected only once. The rearrangement links TRBV15 to TRBJ2-1; D might be TRBD1 (5 bases). Germline assignment: CDR1 LNHNV and CDR2 YYDKDF (reference sequence). With 6 bases removed from V and 6 bases from J, the gap between germline ends came to 12 bases. The CDR3 is 13 amino acids. The DNA of the CDR3 is TGTGCCACCAGTTCGACAGCGTTCAATGAGCAGTTCTTC. This encodes CATSSTAFNEQFF.

The chain recombines TRBV2 with TRBJ2-6, with 7 bases lining up with TRBD1. V lost 2 bases and J lost 0; bases outside the gene matches: 7. The CDR3 is 18 residues long. From germline, CDR1 is SNHLY and CDR2 FYNNEI. This chain's CDR3 is CASSERGTDNSGANVLTF. The CDR3, as DNA: TGTGCCAGCAGTGAACGTGGGACAGATAACTCTGGGGCCAACGTCCTGACTTTC.

There are a few counts of this clone. This chain links TRBV11-3 with TRBJ2-1; a possible D gene is TRBD2 (5 bases). The germline CDR1 and CDR2 sequences are SGHNT and YENEEA. Trimming stripped 3 bases from V and 6 bases from J, with 9 bases between. There are 13 residues in the CDR3. CDR3 nucleotide sequence: TGTGCCAGCAGCTTTAACGCGGGCAATGAGCAGTTCTTC. Translated: CASSFNAGNEQFF.

This clone was seen once. The chain carries TRBV10-3 and TRBJ2-1, with D perhaps matching TRBD2 (6 bases). Looked up from germline, CDR1 is ENHRY and CDR2 is SYGVKD. The CDR3 sequence is 16 residues long. Trimming pared 3 bases from V and 0 bases from J, leaving 12 bases between. CDR3 amino acids: CAISDRAGSSYNEQFF. The CDR3 DNA sequence: TGTGCCATCAGTGACCGAGCGGGTAGCTCCTACAATGAGCAGTTCTTC.

The chain couples TRBV25-1 to TRBJ1-2, with a tentative D call TRBD1 (6 bases). Germline V gives CDR1 MGHDK, CDR2 SYGVNS. The CDR3 length is 13 residues. Trimming removed 3 bases from V and 2 bases from J, with 7 bases in between. The CDR3 DNA is TGTGCCAGCAGTGATGGGGGCAACTATGGCTACACCTTC. It is translated as CASSDGGNYGYTF.

This chain joins TRBV5-1 and TRBJ2-5; maybe TRBD2 (5 bases). CDR1 and CDR2 (germline): SGHRS, YFSETQ. Trimming shortened V by 4 bases and J by 3 bases, and 13 bases separated the two germline ends. This CDR3 is 14 amino acids long. CDR3 region: CASSALPGKETQYF. The CDR3 DNA sequence: TGCGCCAGCAGCGCCCTACCGGGAAAAGAGACCCAGTACTTC.

The rearrangement links TRBV19 to TRBJ1-1; maybe TRBD1 (6 bases). Trimming pared 5 bases from V and 4 bases from J, leaving 11 bases between. Germline V CDR1 and CDR2: LNHDA, SQIVND (reference sequence). CDR3 length: 13 residues. For the CDR3, the DNA is TGTGCCAGTAGTCCCCAGGGGACCACTGAAGCTTTCTTT. The encoded protein is CASSPQGTTEAFF.